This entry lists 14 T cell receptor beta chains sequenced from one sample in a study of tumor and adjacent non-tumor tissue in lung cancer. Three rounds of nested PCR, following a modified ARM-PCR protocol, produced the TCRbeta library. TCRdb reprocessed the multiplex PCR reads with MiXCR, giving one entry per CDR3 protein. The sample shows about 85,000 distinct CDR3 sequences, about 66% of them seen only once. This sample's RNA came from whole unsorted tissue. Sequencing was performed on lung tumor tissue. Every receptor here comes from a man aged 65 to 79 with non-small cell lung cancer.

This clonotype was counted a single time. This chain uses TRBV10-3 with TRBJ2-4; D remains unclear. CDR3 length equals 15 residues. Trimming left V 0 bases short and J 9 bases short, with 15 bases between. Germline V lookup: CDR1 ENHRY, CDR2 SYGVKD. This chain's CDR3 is CAISESTPSHGIQYF. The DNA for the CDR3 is TGTGCCATCAGTGAGTCAACTCCCAGCCATGGCATTCAGTACTTC.

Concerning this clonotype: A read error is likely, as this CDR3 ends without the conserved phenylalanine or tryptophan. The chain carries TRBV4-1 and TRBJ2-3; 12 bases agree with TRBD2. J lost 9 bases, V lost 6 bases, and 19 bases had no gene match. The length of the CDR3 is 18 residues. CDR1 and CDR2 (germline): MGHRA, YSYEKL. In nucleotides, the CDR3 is TGCGCCAGCAGTCAACAGGCCCTAAGACTAGCGGGGGAAGGGACGCAGTATCTT. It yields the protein CASSQQALRLAGEGTQYL.

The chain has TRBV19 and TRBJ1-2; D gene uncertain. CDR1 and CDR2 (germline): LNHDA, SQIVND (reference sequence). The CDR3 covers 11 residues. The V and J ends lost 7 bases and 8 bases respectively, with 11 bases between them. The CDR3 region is CASMELRGYTF. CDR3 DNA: TGTGCCAGTATGGAGTTGCGAGGCTACACCTTC.

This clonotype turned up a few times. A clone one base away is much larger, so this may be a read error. CDR3 DNA sequence: TGCAGCGTTGCGCCGGCAGGGGAAGAGACCCAGTACTTC. Amino acid sequence: CSVAPAGEETQYF. The chain is built from TRBV29-1 and TRBJ2-5, with a possible D match to TRBD1 (6 bases). In germline, CDR1 is SQVTM, CDR2 ANQGSEA. Trimming removed 4 bases at V and 3 bases at J, with 12 bases between. The CDR3 is made up of 13 amino acids.

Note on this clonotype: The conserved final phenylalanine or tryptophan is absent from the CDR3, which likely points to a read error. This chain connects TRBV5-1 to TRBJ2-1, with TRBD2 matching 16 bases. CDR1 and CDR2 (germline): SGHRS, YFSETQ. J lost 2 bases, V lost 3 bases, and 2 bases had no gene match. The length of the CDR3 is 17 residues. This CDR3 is CASSWGTSGRAYNEQFL. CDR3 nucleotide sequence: TGCGCCAGCAGCTGGGGGACTAGCGGGAGGGCCTACAATGAGCAGTTCCTC.

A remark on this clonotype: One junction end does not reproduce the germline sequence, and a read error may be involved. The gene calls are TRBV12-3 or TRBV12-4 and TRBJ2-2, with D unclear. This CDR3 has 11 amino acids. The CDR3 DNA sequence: TGTGCCAGCAATTTAATCGGGGAGCTGTTTTTT. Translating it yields CASNLIGELFF.

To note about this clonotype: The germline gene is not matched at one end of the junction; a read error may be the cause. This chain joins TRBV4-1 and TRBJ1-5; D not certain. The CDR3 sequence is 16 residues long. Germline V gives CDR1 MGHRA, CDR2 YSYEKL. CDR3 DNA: TGCGCCAGCAGCCAAGTGGGAACAGAAAGGTGGCAACCCCAGCATTTC. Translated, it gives CASSQVGTERWQPQHF.

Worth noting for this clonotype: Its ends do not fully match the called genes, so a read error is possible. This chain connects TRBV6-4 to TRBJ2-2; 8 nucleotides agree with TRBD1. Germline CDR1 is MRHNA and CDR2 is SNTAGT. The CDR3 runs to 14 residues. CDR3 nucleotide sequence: TGTGCCAACAGTGTGGCAGGGGGCCCCGGGAAGCTGTTTTTT. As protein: CANSVAGGPGKLFF.

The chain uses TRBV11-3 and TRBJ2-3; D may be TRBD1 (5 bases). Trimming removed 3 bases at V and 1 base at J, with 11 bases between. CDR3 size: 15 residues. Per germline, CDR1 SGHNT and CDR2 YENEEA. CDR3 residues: CASSFRTRGTDTQYF. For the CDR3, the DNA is TGTGCCAGCAGCTTTAGGACAAGGGGCACAGATACGCAGTATTTT.

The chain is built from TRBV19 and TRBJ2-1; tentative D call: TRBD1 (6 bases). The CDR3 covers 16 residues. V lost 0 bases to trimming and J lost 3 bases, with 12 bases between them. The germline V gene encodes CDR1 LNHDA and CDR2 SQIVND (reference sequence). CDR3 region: CASSIDTGTFYNEQFF. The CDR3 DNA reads TGTGCCAGTAGTATAGATACAGGGACCTTCTACAATGAGCAGTTCTTC.

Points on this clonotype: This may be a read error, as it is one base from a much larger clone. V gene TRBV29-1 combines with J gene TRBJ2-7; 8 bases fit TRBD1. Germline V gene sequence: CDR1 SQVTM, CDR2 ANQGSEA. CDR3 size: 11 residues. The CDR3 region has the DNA TGCAGGGTGGGTACAGGGGGCGAGCAGTACTTC. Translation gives CRVGTGGEQYF.

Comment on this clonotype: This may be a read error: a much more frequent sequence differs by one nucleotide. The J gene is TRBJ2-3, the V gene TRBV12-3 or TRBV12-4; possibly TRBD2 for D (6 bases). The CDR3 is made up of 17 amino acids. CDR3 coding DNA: TGTGACAGCAGCCCCGCGGGGCAGGCGCACAGCACAGATACGCAGTATTTT. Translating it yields CDSSPAGQAHSTDTQYF.

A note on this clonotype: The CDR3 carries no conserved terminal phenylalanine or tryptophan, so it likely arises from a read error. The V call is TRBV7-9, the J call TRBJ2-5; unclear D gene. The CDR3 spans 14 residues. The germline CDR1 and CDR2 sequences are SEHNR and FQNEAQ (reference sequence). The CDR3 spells CASYPLGWQEPQYL. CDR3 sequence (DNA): TGTGCCAGTTACCCTCTCGGGTGGCAAGAGCCCCAGTACCTC.

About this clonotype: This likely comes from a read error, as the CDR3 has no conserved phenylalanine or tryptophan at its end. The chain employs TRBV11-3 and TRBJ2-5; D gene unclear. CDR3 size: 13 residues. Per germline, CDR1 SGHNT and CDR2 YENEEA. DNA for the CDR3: TGTTCCAGCAGCCCAGGCTTGGGAGAGACCCAGTACCTA. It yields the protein CSSSPGLGETQYL.